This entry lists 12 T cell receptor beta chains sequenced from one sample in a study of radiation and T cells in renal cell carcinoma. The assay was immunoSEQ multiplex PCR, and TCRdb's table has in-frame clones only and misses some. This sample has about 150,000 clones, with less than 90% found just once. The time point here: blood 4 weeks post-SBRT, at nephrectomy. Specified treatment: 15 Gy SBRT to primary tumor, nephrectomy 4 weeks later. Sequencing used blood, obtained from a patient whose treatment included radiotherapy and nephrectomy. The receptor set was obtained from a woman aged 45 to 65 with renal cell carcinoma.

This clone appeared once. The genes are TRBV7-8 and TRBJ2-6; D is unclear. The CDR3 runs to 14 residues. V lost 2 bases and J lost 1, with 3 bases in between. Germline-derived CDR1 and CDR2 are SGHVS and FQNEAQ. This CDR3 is CASSLRSGANVLTF. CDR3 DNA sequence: TGTGCCAGCAGCTTAAGATCTGGGGCCAACGTCCTGACTTTC. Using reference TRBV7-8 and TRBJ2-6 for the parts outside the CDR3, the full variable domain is GAGVSQSPRYKVAKRGQDVALRCDPISGHVSLFWYQQALGQGPEFLTYFQNEAQLDKSGLPSDRFFAERPEGSVSTLKIQRTQQEDSAVYLCASSLRSGANVLTFGAGSRLTVL.

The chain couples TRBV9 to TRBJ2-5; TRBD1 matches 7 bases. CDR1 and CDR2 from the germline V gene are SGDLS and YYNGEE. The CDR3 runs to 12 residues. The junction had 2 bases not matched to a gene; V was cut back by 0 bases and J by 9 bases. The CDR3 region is CASSVDQGAQYF. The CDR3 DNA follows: TGTGCCAGCAGCGTAGATCAGGGGGCCCAGTACTTC.

The CDR3 DNA reads TGTGCCAGCAGCCCCATGACAGGGTGGGACGGCTACACCTTC. It encodes CASSPMTGWDGYTF. The chain has TRBV9 and TRBJ1-2; 7 bases line up with TRBD1. Germline V gene lookup returns CDR1 SGDLS and CDR2 YYNGEE. The V gene end was trimmed by 4 bases and the J gene end by 8 bases; junction bases not matched to a gene: 11. There are 14 residues in the CDR3.

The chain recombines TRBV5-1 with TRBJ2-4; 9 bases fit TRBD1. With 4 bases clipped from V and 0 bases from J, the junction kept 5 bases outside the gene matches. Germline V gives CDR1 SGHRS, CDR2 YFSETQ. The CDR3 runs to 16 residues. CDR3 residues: CASSARTGAAKNIQYF. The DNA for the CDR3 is TGCGCCAGCAGCGCTCGGACAGGGGCAGCCAAAAACATTCAGTACTTC.

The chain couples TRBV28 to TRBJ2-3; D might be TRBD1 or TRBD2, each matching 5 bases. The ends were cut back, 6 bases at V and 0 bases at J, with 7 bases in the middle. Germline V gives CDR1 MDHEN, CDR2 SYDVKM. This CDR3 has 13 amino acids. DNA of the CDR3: TGTGCCAGCAGGGGACCTAGCACAGATACGCAGTATTTT. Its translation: CASRGPSTDTQYF. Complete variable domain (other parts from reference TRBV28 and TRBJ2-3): DVKVTQSSRYLVKRTGEKVFLECVQDMDHENMFWYRQDPGLGLRLIYFSYDVKMKEKGDIPEGYSVSREKKERFSLILESASTNQTSMYLCASRGPSTDTQYFGPGTRLTVL.

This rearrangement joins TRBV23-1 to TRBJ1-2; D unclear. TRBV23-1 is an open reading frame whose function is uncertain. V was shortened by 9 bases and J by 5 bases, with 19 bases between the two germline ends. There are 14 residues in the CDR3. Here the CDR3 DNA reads TGCGCCAGATCGGACCAACAGACGGTATATGGCTACACCTTC. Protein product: CARSDQQTVYGYTF.

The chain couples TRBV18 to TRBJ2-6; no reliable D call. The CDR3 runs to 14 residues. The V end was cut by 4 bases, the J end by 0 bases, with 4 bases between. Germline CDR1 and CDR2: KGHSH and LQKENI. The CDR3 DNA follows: TGTGCCAGCTCACAGTCCTCTGGGGCCAACGTCCTGACTTTC. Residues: CASSQSSGANVLTF.

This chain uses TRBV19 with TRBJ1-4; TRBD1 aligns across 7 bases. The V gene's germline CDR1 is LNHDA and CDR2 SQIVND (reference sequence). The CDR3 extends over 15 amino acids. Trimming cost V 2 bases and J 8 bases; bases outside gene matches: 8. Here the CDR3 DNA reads TGTGCCAGTAGTATACGGACAGGAGAGGAGGAAAAACTGTTTTTT. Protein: CASSIRTGEEEKLFF.

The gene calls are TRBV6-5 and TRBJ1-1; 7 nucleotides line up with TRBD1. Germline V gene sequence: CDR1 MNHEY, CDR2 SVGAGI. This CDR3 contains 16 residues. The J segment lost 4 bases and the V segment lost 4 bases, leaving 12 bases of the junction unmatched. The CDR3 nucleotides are TGTGCCAGCAGTTTTGGACAGGAAGGTTTAGGCACTGAAGCTTTCTTT. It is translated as CASSFGQEGLGTEAFF.

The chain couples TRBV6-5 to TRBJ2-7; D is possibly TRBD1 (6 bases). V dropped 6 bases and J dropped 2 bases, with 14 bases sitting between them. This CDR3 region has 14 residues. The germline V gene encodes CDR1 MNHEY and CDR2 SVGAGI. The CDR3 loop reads CASSPGHRPYEQYF. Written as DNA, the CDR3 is TGTGCCAGCAGCCCGGGACACCGACCCTACGAGCAGTACTTC.

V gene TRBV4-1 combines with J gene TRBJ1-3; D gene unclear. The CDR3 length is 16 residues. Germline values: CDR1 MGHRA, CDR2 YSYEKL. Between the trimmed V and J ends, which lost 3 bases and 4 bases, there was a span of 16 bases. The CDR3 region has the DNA TGCGCCAGCAGCCATTCCCAGTCACGGGAGGGAAACACCATATATTTT. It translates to CASSHSQSREGNTIYF.

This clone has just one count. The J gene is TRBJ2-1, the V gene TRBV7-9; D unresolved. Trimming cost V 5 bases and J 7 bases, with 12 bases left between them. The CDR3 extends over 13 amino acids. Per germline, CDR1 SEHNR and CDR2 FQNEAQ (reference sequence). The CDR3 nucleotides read TGTGCCAGCAGCCCTGTCGGTGGAAATGAGCAGTTCTTC. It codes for CASSPVGGNEQFF.